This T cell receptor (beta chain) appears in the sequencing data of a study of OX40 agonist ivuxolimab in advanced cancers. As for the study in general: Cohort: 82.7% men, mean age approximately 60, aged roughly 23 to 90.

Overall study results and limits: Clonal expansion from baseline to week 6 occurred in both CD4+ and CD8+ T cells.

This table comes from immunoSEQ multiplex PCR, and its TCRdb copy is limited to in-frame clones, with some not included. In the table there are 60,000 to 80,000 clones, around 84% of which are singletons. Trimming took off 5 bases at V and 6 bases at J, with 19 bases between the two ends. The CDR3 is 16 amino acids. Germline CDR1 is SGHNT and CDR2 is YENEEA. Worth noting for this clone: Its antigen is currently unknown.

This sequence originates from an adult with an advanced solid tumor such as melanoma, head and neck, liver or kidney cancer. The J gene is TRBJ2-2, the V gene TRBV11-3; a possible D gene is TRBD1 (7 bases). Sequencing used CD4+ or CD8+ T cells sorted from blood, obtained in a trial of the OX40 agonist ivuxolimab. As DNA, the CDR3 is TGTGCCAGCAGCCGCGGGGTGTCAGGGGGACCCGGGGAGCTGTTTTTT. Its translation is CASSRGVSGGPGELFF.